One and the same sample provided the 8 T cell receptor beta chains below, sequenced in a study of blood T cells in healthy people across ages. A second PCR of about 7 to 12 cycles used a sample-barcoded 5' primer and a J-beta primer mix. MiXCR was run by TCRdb on the 5' RACE reads, yielding one entry per CDR3 protein. The sample yields about 640,000 distinct CDR3 sequences, under 65% seen once. Sequences were obtained from blood. The receptors shown here come from a man in his sixties in good health.

The rearrangement links TRBV3-1 to TRBJ2-2; D remains ambiguous. Germline CDR1 is LGHDT and CDR2 is YNNKEL (reference sequence). Trimming pared 5 bases from V and 5 bases from J, leaving 15 bases between. The CDR3 contains 15 residues. The CDR3, as DNA: TGTGCCAGCAGCTTCGACACCAGTGGTACCGGGGAGCTGTTTTTT. Protein: CASSFDTSGTGELFF.

The gene calls are TRBV9 and TRBJ2-5; no clear D gene. V shed 4 bases and J shed 7 bases, with 14 bases lying between them. Per germline, CDR1 SGDLS and CDR2 YYNGEE. The CDR3 loop spans 13 amino acids. CDR3 amino acids: CASSPYTRATQYF. The CDR3 coding sequence is TGTGCCAGCAGCCCCTACACCCGGGCGACCCAGTACTTC.

The chain couples TRBV20-1 to TRBJ1-6; D gene ambiguous. This CDR3 contains 13 residues. V lost 6 bases and J lost 5, with 11 bases in between. Germline V gene sequence: CDR1 DFQATT, CDR2 SNEGSKA (reference sequence). The CDR3 loop is CSARARDNSPLHF. The DNA of the CDR3 is TGCAGTGCCCGGGCCAGAGATAATTCACCCCTCCACTTT.

In this sample, this clonotype turned up once. This chain connects TRBV12-3 or TRBV12-4 to TRBJ2-1; 14 positions match TRBD2. This CDR3 spans 17 amino acids. J was trimmed by 1 base and V by 6 bases; bases with no gene match: 5. CDR3 region: CASRAGLAGESYNEQFF. Written as DNA, the CDR3 is TGTGCCAGCAGAGCGGGACTAGCGGGGGAGTCCTACAATGAGCAGTTCTTC.

J is TRBJ1-4 and V is TRBV5-1; 9 bases map to TRBD1. J was trimmed by 7 bases and V by 4 bases; bases with no gene match: 8. The CDR3 is 15 amino acids. Germline assignment: CDR1 SGHRS and CDR2 YFSETQ. The CDR3 spells CASSPQGASGEKLFF. The DNA of the CDR3 is TGCGCCAGCAGCCCACAGGGGGCCAGTGGTGAAAAACTGTTTTTT.

The chain uses TRBV20-1 and TRBJ2-7; 9 positions agree with TRBD2. Germline assignment: CDR1 DFQATT and CDR2 SNEGSKA (reference sequence). The V segment lost 4 bases and the J segment 7 bases; nucleotides outside the gene matches: 14. The CDR3 is made up of 15 amino acids. The CDR3 is CSATPPGLAYKEQYF. CDR3 coding DNA: TGCAGTGCTACGCCCCCGGGACTAGCTTACAAGGAGCAGTACTTC.

DNA of the CDR3: TGTGCCACCAGTGATTCGGGCAGGACGAGACCCAATGAGCAGTTCTTC. Translated: CATSDSGRTRPNEQFF. The V call is TRBV24-1, the J call TRBJ2-1; D not certain. Germline lookup yields CDR1 KGHDR and CDR2 SFDVKD. V was shortened by 2 bases and J by 6 bases, with 16 bases between the two germline ends. The CDR3 is made up of 16 amino acids.

The chain combines TRBV21-1 with TRBJ2-7; TRBD2, the table's D call, was not compared with the DNA. TRBV21-1 is given as a pseudogene. The CDR3 has 16 amino acids. CDR3 coding DNA: TGTGCCAGCAGCAAATGTCTCGGAGGAGGGGCAAACGAGCAGTACTTC. Amino acids: CASSKCLGGGANEQYF.